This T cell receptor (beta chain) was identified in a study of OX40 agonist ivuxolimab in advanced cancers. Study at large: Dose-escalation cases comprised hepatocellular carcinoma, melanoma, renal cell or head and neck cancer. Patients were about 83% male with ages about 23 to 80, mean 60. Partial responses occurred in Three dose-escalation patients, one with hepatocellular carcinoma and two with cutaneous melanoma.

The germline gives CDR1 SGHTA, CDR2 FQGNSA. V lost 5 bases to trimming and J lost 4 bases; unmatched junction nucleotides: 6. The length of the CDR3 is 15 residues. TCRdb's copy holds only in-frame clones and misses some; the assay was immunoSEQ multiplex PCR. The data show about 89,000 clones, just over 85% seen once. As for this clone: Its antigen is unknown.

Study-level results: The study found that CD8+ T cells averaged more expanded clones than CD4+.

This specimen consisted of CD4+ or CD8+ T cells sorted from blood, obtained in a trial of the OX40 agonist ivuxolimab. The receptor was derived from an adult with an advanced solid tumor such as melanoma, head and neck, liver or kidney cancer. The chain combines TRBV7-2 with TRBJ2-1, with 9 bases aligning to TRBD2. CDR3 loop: CASSPTSGIYNEQFF. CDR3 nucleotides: TGTGCCAGCAGCCCGACTAGCGGTATATACAATGAGCAGTTCTTC.